A selection of T cell receptor beta chains follows, all from one sample in a study of T cell repertoires in cytomegalovirus infection. MiXCR, applied by TCRdb to the reads, yields one record per CDR3 protein. The sample holds some 400,000 distinct CDR3 sequences, around a sixth seen once. What was sequenced was PBMCs. All receptors come from a human donor in good health (CMV status not recorded). Some clones in this sample may be carry-over from other donors' samples. The CDR3 runs from the conserved cysteine through the conserved F or W. Each record gives: D gene, J gene, V gene, clone size, CDR3 DNA, CDR3 protein. The D gene is left open where the match is weak. The size of a clone is reported for some rows only, either as once, few or many, or as a class for expanded clones.

>NA|TRBJ2-1|TRBV5-1|few
TGCGCCAGCAGCTTGGTTGCGGGTTTTCACAATGAGCAGTTCTTC
CASSLVAGFHNEQFF
>NA|TRBJ2-3|TRBV5-1|NA
TGCGCCAGCAGCTCCTGGGGTAGCGGACACACAGATACGCAGTATTTT
CASSSWGSGHTDTQYF
>NA|TRBJ1-3|TRBV18|NA
TGTGCCAGCTCACCCGTCCAGAACTCTGGAAACACCATATATTTT
CASSPVQNSGNTIYF
>NA|TRBJ2-7|TRBV9|few
TGTGCCAGCAGCGTTAGTGGCCGGGGATACGAGCAGTACTTC
CASSVSGRGYEQYF
>NA|TRBJ1-5|TRBV7-9|many
TGTGCCAGCAGCTTTGAGAGGGATCAGCCCCAGCATTTT
CASSFERDQPQHF
>NA|TRBJ2-1|TRBV4-1|NA
TGCGCCAGCAGCCCCAGGACCTCTCGAAATGAGCAGTTCTTC
CASSPRTSRNEQFF
>NA|TRBJ1-5|TRBV27|few
TGTGCCAGCAGTCCAACAATGGGCTGGGATAGCAATCAGCCCCAGCATTTT
CASSPTMGWDSNQPQHF
>TRBD2|TRBJ2-1|TRBV20-1|NA
TGCAGTGGCCAGAGCGGGGCCTGGGAGCAGTTCTTC
CSGQSGAWEQFF
>NA|TRBJ1-1|TRBV6-2/TRBV6-3|many
TGTGCCAGCAGCAGGGGCATGAACACTGAAGCTTTCTTT
CASSRGMNTEAFF
>TRBD1|TRBJ1-3|TRBV7-2|many
TGTGCCAGCAGCGCGGACAGGGCTGGAAACACCATATATTTT
CASSADRAGNTIYF
>NA|TRBJ2-1|TRBV6-5|many
TGTGCCAGCAGTTACTCAGGTGATGAGCAGTTCTTC
CASSYSGDEQFF
>NA|TRBJ2-3|TRBV20-1|few
TGCAGTGCTAGAGCTCCAGGGATGGGAGCAGGAGATACGCAGTATTTT
CSARAPGMGAGDTQYF
>NA|TRBJ2-4|TRBV12-5|many
TGTGCTAGTGGTTTGGTACCCGGCAGCTTAAACATTCAGTACTTC
CASGLVPGSLNIQYF
>TRBD2|TRBJ2-2|TRBV12-3/TRBV12-4|many
TGTGCCAGCACCTTAGTCCGGGGGGGAACCGGGGAGCTGTTTTTT
CASTLVRGGTGELFF
>NA|TRBJ2-7|TRBV29-1|few
TGCAGCGCCGTGAGGAGGGGACAACACGAGCAGTACTTC
CSAVRRGQHEQYF
>NA|TRBJ1-3|TRBV2|few
TGTGCCAGCAGTCAAGTAAGCTTTGGAAACACCATATATTTT
CASSQVSFGNTIYF
>NA|TRBJ2-7|TRBV12-3/TRBV12-4|many
TGTGCCAGCAGTTTAGGCCACTACGAGCAGTACTTC
CASSLGHYEQYF
>NA|TRBJ1-5|TRBV27|NA
TGTGCCAGCAGTCCCCTCGGGAGCAATCAGCCCCAGCATTTT
CASSPLGSNQPQHF
>NA|TRBJ1-3|TRBV11-3|many
TGTGCCAGCAGCTACCGGGACAAGGGAAACACCATATATTTT
CASSYRDKGNTIYF
>NA|TRBJ1-5|TRBV7-2|many
TGTGCCAGCAGCTTAAGAGCGGAGGGTTACAGGGACCAGCCCCAGCATTTT
CASSLRAEGYRDQPQHF
>NA|TRBJ1-5|TRBV20-1|few
TGCAGTGCTGTCCAGGGAGGTTTGAGCAATCAGCCCCAGCATTTT
CSAVQGGLSNQPQHF
>NA|TRBJ2-1|TRBV6-1|few
TGTGCCAGCAGTTATGAGTTAGGGAGCTCCTACAATGAGCAGTTCTTC
CASSYELGSSYNEQFF
>NA|TRBJ1-2|TRBV12-3/TRBV12-4|NA
TGTGCCAGCAGTTTATTTGAAGGAGGGGATGGCTACACCTTC
CASSLFEGGDGYTF
>TRBD2|TRBJ2-7|TRBV11-2|many
TGTGCCAGCAGCTCTCCGACTAGCGGGGGCTACGAGCAGTACTTC
CASSSPTSGGYEQYF
>TRBD1|TRBJ1-1|TRBV5-4|NA
TGTGCCAGCAGCTCAAACCAGGGGGCTCGGGCTGAAGCTTTCTTT
CASSSNQGARAEAFF
>NA|TRBJ2-1|TRBV15|many
TGTGCCACCAGCAGAGATCTTATAGACAATGAGCAGTTCTTC
CATSRDLIDNEQFF
>NA|TRBJ2-3|TRBV20-1|NA
TGCAGTGCTAGGGTTCGCAGCACAGATACGCAGTATTTT
CSARVRSTDTQYF
>TRBD1|TRBJ1-5|TRBV7-2|many
TGTGCCAGCAGCCAGACAGGGCCGAATCAGCCCCAGCATTTT
CASSQTGPNQPQHF
>NA|TRBJ2-7|TRBV23-1|NA
TGCGCCAGCGGCCGCGTCCTGGTCGAGCAGTACTTC
CASGRVLVEQYF
>NA|TRBJ1-2|TRBV6-2/TRBV6-3|NA
TGTGCCAGCAGTCCGAGGACACCCACGTATGACACCTTC
CASSPRTPTYDTF
>TRBD1|TRBJ1-4|TRBV7-8|many
TGTGCCAGCAGTCCGGACAGGATAACTAATGAAAAACTGTTTTTT
CASSPDRITNEKLFF
>NA|TRBJ1-1|TRBV12-3/TRBV12-4|NA
TGTGCCAGCAGTTTGGGGTCGGGAAAAGCTTTCTTT
CASSLGSGKAFF
>NA|TRBJ2-3|TRBV6-2/TRBV6-3|NA
TGTGCCAGCAGCCTCTCCATCGCAACGGGGTCTAGCACAGATACGCAGTATTTT
CASSLSIATGSSTDTQYF
>NA|TRBJ2-7|TRBV7-2|many
TGTGCCAGCAGCTACCGGACAACTTCCTACGAGCAGTACTTC
CASSYRTTSYEQYF
>NA|TRBJ2-5|TRBV7-2|few
TGTGCCAGCAGCTTATTTGGGGTCGGGATGCCCCAGTACTTC
CASSLFGVGMPQYF
>TRBD1|TRBJ1-6|TRBV7-2|many
TGTGCCAGCAGCCTCGGACAGGGACGGTCACCCCTCCACTTT
CASSLGQGRSPLHF
>TRBD1|TRBJ2-4|TRBV19|few
TGTGCCAGTAGTGATACCTCGACAGGGATGGACATTCAGTACTTC
CASSDTSTGMDIQYF
>NA|TRBJ2-7|TRBV7-2|many
TGTGCCAGCACCCCAGCCTCCTACGAGCAGTACTTC
CASTPASYEQYF
>NA|TRBJ2-5|TRBV5-4|once
TGTGCCAGCAAACCGAGGGCAGGGGATGGGGAGACCCAGTACTTC
CASKPRAGDGETQYF
>TRBD2|TRBJ2-5|TRBV5-4|NA
TGTGCCAGCAGGGCCCGGGGGGCGGGAGGTTACCAAGAGACCCAGTACTTC
CASRARGAGGYQETQYF
>NA|TRBJ1-3|TRBV15|NA
TGTGCCACCAGCAGCAAACAGGGCTCTGGAAACACCATATATTTT
CATSSKQGSGNTIYF
>NA|TRBJ1-2|TRBV12-3/TRBV12-4|many
TGTGCCAGCAGTTTGGGGGTGACGGCAGATTATGGCTACACCTTC
CASSLGVTADYGYTF
>TRBD2|TRBJ2-2|TRBV10-3|many
TGTGCCATCAGTGAGTCTTGGACTAGCGGGAGTCGGACCGGGGAGCTGTTTTTT
CAISESWTSGSRTGELFF
>NA|TRBJ2-5|TRBV20-1|NA
TGCAGTGCTAGAGCGGCGGTAGAGACCCAGTACTTC
CSARAAVETQYF
>NA|TRBJ2-5|TRBV7-2|many
TGTGCCAGCAGCTCCGTGGCCAACAGGGAGGAGACCCAGTACTTC
CASSSVANREETQYF
>NA|TRBJ1-2|TRBV5-1|few
TGCGCCAGCAGCTTCACACCCGACTATGGCTACACCTTC
CASSFTPDYGYTF
>NA|TRBJ2-6|TRBV10-3|few
TGTGCCATCAGTGAGGATGGGGCGGCTGGGGCCAACGTCCTGACTTTC
CAISEDGAAGANVLTF
>NA|TRBJ1-1|TRBV7-2|NA
TGTGCCAGCAGCTTAGTTTGGGGGAACACTGAAGTTTTCTTT
CASSLVWGNTEVFF